A selection of T cell receptor beta chains follows, all from one sample in a study of T-cell memory formation after mild COVID-19. TCRdb processed the 5' RACE reads anew with MiXCR; each CDR3 protein has one entry. Here the sample spans 240,000 or so distinct CDR3 sequences, approximately 9% being singletons. The sequenced sample consisted of PBMCs or a T cell subset sorted from them (not recorded which). These receptors originate from a man aged 18 to 30 who had mild COVID-19 (a few samples of this study predate the infection). Cell type and time point are not known. Both conserved end residues are part of each CDR3. D genes are given only for firm matches. Rows may omit the clone size; those that give it use once, few, many or a size class.

cdr3_nt: TGTGCCAGCAGCTCCGGGACGACTAGCCAGGGACATACGCAGTATTTT
cdr3_aa: CASSSGTTSQGHTQYF
v_call: TRBV5-4
d_call: TRBD2
j_call: TRBJ2-3
clone_size: few

cdr3_nt: TGTGCCAGCAGCCCCAGGGGCCTTTACAATGAGCAGTTCTTC
cdr3_aa: CASSPRGLYNEQFF
v_call: TRBV14
d_call: -
j_call: TRBJ2-1
clone_size: -

cdr3_nt: TGTGCCAGCAGCCCCGCCGGGACAGGGCGCCCCTATAGCTACACCTTC
cdr3_aa: CASSPAGTGRPYSYTF
v_call: TRBV7-2
d_call: TRBD1
j_call: TRBJ1-2
clone_size: -

cdr3_nt: TGTGCCAGCAGCTGGGGACAGGGACTCTCTGGGGCCAACGTCCTGACTTTC
cdr3_aa: CASSWGQGLSGANVLTF
v_call: TRBV7-2
d_call: TRBD1
j_call: TRBJ2-6
clone_size: many

cdr3_nt: TGTGCCAGCAGTCCACGACGATCAGGGGGCACCGGGGAGCTGTTTTTT
cdr3_aa: CASSPRRSGGTGELFF
v_call: TRBV27
d_call: TRBD1
j_call: TRBJ2-2
clone_size: -

cdr3_nt: TGTGCCAGCAAGCCGTTCAGGGCCAACACTGAAGCTTTCTTT
cdr3_aa: CASKPFRANTEAFF
v_call: TRBV6-5
d_call: -
j_call: TRBJ1-1
clone_size: -

cdr3_nt: TGTGCCAGCAGTCAACTAGGACAGGCGGGCGCTTTCTTT
cdr3_aa: CASSQLGQAGAFF
v_call: TRBV6-5
d_call: TRBD1
j_call: TRBJ1-1
clone_size: -

cdr3_nt: TGTGCCAGCAGTGAGCTAGCGGGGGAGATAGATACGCAGTATTTT
cdr3_aa: CASSELAGEIDTQYF
v_call: TRBV6-4
d_call: TRBD2
j_call: TRBJ2-3
clone_size: few

cdr3_nt: TGTGCCAGCTATAACCGCAGGGATTCCTATGGCTACACCTTC
cdr3_aa: CASYNRRDSYGYTF
v_call: TRBV6-1
d_call: -
j_call: TRBJ1-2
clone_size: few

cdr3_nt: TGCGCCAGCAGCTGCATAGGACAGGGTTGCAATCAGCCCCAGCATTTT
cdr3_aa: CASSCIGQGCNQPQHF
v_call: TRBV5-1
d_call: TRBD1
j_call: TRBJ1-5
clone_size: -